This T cell receptor (beta chain) appears in the sequencing data of a study of CD8 T cells in ankylosing spondylitis. TCRdb called the 5' RACE reads again in MiXCR, with one record for every CDR3 protein. In the table there are approximately 240,000 distinct CDR3 sequences, about 10% of which are singletons. Trimming took off 0 bases at V and 2 bases at J, with 12 bases between the two ends. Germline CDR1 and CDR2: SGHNT and YYREEE (reference sequence). The CDR3 covers 16 residues. This clonotype was observed a handful of times. The sequenced sample consisted of blood, either unsorted or a sorted T cell fraction (not recorded which). The sequence came from a male donor with ankylosing spondylitis or in good health (not recorded which). The chain recombines TRBV5-4 with TRBJ1-3; possible D gene TRBD1, 6 bases. The CDR3 coding sequence is TGTGCCAGCAGCTTGGGCGGCAGGGGTGCTGGAAACACCATATATTTT. It codes for CASSLGGRGAGNTIYF.